This T cell receptor beta chain is from a study of CD8+ T cells in alopecia areata. About the research overall: Dosing spanned 6 to 18 months on tofacitinib, then 6 months off drug.

This clone was detected ten times or more. RNA extraction and reverse transcription yielded cDNA as sequencing template. Assay used: immunoSEQ multiplex PCR; TCRdb lists only in-frame clones, some missing. The sample has around 140,000 clones, roughly 50% seen once. Trimming left V 0 bases short and J 2 bases short, with 10 bases between. Germline assignment: CDR1 SGHDT and CDR2 YYEEEE. The CDR3 totals 15 residues. Specimens obtained from alopecia areata patients comprised lesional scalp punch biopsies and peripheral blood. Sorted out of PBMCs were CD4+ T cells and CD8+ T cells. The clonotype originates from a human donor with alopecia areata. The chain carries TRBV5-6 and TRBJ2-3; the D gene is possibly TRBD2 (5 bases). This specimen was CD4+ T cells sorted from blood, taken at week 0. This chain's CDR3 is CASSLGGQYTDTQYF. CDR3 sequence (DNA): TGTGCCAGCAGCTTGGGAGGGCAGTACACAGATACGCAGTATTTT.